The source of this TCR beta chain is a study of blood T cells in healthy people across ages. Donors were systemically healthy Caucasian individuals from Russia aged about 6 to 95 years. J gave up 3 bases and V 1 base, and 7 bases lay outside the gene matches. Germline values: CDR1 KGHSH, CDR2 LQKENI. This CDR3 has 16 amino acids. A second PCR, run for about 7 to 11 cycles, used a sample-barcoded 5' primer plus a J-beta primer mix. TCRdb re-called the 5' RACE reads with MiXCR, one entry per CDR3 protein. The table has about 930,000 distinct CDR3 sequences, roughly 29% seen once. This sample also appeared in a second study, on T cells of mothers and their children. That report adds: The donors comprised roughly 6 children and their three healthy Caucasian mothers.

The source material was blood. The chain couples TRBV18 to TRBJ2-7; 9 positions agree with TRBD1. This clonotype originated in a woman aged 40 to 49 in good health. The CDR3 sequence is CASSPRGQGTIYEQYF. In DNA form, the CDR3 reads TGTGCCAGCTCACCACGAGGACAGGGGACAATCTACGAGCAGTACTTC. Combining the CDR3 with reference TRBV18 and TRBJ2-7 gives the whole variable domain NAGVMQNPRHLVRRRGQEARLRCSPMKGHSHVYWYRQLPEEGLKFMVYLQKENIIDESGMPKERFSAEFPKEGPSILRIQQVVRGDSAAYFCASSPRGQGTIYEQYFGPGTRLTVT.